Below are 3 T cell receptor beta chains sequenced from a single sample in a study of blood T cell repertoires in COVID-19. The method was immunoSEQ multiplex PCR; TCRdb's version includes in-frame clones alone and lacks a portion of them. The repertoire consists of 150,000 to 200,000 clones, with 86% occurring once and the leading ten covering under 30%. The sequencing sample was made of PBMCs or T cells enriched from blood (not recorded which). The receptors originated from a middle-aged woman in a cohort exposed to, infected with or recovered from COVID-19 (not recorded which).

The chain's CDR3 is CASSLGTRQPQHF. As DNA, the CDR3 is TGTGCCAGCAGCCTCGGGACACGACAGCCCCAGCATTTT. The rearrangement links TRBV3-1 (or the pseudogene TRBV3-2) to TRBJ1-5; possibly TRBD1 for D (6 bases). The CDR3 is 13 residues long. V was shortened by 4 bases and J by 7 bases, with 11 bases between the two germline ends. Germline V gene lookup returns CDR1 LGHDT and CDR2 YNNKEL (reference sequence).

In DNA, the CDR3 is TGTGCCAGCAGCTTGACGGGACAGGGGGCCACGACACGGCTGTACTTC. Protein: CASSLTGQGATTRLYF. The gene calls are TRBV5-6 and TRBJ2-7; 12 positions agree with TRBD1. The CDR3 is 16 amino acids. With V trimmed by 1 base and J by 12 bases, 14 bases remained unmatched. The V gene's germline CDR1 is SGHDT and CDR2 YYEEEE.

This clone has a count of ten or more. The chain has TRBV6-4 and TRBJ2-7; TRBD1 agrees at 11 bases. Trimming took 6 bases from V and 6 from J; bases not matched to a gene: 7. The CDR3 runs to 14 residues. Germline loops: CDR1 MRHNA, CDR2 SNTAGT. The CDR3 sequence is CASSQGQGESEQYF. The DNA for the CDR3 is TGTGCCAGCAGCCAGGGACAGGGGGAAAGCGAGCAGTACTTC.